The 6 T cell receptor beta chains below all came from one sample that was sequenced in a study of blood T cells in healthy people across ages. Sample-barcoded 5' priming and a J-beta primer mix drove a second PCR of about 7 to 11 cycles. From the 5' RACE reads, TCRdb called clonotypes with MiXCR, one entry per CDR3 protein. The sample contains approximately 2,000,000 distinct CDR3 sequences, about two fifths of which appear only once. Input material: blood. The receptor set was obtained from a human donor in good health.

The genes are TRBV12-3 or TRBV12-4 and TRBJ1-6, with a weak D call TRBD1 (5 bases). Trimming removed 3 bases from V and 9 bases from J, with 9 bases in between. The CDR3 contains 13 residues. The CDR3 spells CASSFGTGSPLHF. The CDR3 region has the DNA TGTGCCAGCAGTTTCGGGACGGGTTCACCCCTCCACTTT.

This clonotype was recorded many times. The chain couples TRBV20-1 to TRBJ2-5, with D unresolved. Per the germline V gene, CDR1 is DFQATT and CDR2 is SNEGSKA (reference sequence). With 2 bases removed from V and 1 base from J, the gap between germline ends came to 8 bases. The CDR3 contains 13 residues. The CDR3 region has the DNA TGCAGTGCTAGATCCCGCTTCCAAGAGACCCAGTACTTC. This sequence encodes CSARSRFQETQYF.

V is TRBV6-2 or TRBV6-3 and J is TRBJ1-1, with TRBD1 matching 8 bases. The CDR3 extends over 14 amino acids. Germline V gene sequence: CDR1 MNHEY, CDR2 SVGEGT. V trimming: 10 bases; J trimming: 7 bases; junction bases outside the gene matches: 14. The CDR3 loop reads CATRQGLGPGEAFF. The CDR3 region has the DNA TGTGCCACCCGACAGGGGCTGGGGCCGGGTGAAGCTTTCTTT.

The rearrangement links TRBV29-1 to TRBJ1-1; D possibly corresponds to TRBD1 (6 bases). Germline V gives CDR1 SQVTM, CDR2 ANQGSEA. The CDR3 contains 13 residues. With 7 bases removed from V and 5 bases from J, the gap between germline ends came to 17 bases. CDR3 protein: CSGGGGSKTEAFF. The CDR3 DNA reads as TGCAGCGGAGGGGGGGGGTCTAAGACTGAAGCTTTCTTT.

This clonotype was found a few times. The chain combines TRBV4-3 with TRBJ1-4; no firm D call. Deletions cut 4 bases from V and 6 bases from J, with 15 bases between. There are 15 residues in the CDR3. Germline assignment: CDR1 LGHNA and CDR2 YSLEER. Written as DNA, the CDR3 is TGCGCCAGCAGCCCCCGGAGCGGCGTTCATGAAAAACTGTTTTTT. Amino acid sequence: CASSPRSGVHEKLFF.

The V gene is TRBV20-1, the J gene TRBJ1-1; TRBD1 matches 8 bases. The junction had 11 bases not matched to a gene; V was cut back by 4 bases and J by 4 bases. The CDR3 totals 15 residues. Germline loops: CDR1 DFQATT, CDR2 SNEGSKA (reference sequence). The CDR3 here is CSATNSKTGVTEAFF. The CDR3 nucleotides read TGCAGTGCTACCAACTCAAAGACAGGGGTCACTGAAGCTTTCTTT.